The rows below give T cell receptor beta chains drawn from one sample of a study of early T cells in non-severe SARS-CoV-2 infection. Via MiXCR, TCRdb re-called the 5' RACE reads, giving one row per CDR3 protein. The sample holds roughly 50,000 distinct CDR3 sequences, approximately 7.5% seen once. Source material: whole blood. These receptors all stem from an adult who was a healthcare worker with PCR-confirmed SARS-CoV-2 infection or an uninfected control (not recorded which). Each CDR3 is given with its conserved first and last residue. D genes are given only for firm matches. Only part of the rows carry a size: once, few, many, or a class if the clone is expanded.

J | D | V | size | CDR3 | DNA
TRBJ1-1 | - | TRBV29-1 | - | CSVEVAGTEAFF | TGCAGCGTTGAGGTGGCAGGGACTGAAGCTTTCTTT
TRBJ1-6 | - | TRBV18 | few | CASSPPGSSSPLHF | TGTGCCAGCTCACCACCGGGGAGTTCATCACCCCTCCACTTT
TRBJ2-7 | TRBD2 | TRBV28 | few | CASSKAGGLGYEQYF | TGTGCCAGCAGTAAAGCGGGGGGATTAGGCTACGAGCAGTACTTC
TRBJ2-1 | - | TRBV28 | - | CASSLPGLEAYNEQFF | TGTGCCAGCAGTTTGCCGGGGCTGGAGGCCTACAATGAGCAGTTCTTC
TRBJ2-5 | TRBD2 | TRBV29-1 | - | CSVDGRGAKETQYF | TGCAGCGTTGATGGGCGGGGGGCTAAGGAGACCCAGTACTTC
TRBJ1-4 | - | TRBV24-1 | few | CATSSRGANEKLFF | TGTGCCACCAGTTCGAGGGGGGCTAATGAAAAACTGTTTTTT
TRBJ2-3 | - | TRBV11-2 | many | CASSFRTDTQYF | TGTGCCAGCAGCTTCAGGACAGATACGCAGTATTTT
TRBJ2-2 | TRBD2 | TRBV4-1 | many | CASSRRLPAGTSGEYTGELFF | TGCGCCAGCAGCCGAAGATTACCGGCAGGGACTAGCGGGGAGTACACCGGGGAGCTGTTTTTT
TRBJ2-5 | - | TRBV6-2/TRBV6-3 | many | CASSYFEPIQETQYF | TGTGCCAGCAGTTACTTCGAACCAATACAAGAGACCCAGTACTTC
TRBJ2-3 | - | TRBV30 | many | CAWRGRPSTDTQYF | TGTGCCTGGAGAGGGCGTCCTAGCACAGATACGCAGTATTTT
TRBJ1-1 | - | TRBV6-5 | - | CASRGGSKNTEAFF | TGTGCCAGCCGGGGGGGCTCTAAGAACACTGAAGCTTTCTTT
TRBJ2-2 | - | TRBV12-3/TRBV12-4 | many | CASTSLGSNTGELFF | TGTGCCAGCACCTCCTTAGGGTCGAACACCGGGGAGCTGTTTTTT
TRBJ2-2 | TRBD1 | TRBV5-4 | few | CASSSGGQGPLSGELFF | TGTGCCAGCAGCTCCGGGGGACAGGGCCCCCTATCTGGGGAGCTGTTTTTT
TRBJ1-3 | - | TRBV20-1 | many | CSAPWTGGNTIYF | TGCAGTGCTCCTTGGACGGGTGGAAACACCATATATTTT
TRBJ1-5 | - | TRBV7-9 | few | CASSPLDGGAQPQHF | TGTGCCAGCAGCCCCCTGGACGGAGGAGCTCAGCCCCAGCATTTT
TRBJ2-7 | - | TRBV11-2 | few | CASSLVSPFYEQYF | TGTGCCAGCAGCTTAGTAAGCCCATTCTACGAGCAGTACTTC
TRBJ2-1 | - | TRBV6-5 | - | CASRPTGRDEQFF | TGTGCCAGCAGACCAACAGGGAGGGATGAGCAGTTCTTC
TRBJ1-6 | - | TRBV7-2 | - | CASSFCQGRSYNSPLHF | TGTGCCAGCAGCTTTTGTCAGGGGCGCTCCTATAATTCACCCCTCCACTTT
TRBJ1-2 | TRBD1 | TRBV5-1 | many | CASSSMTGDDGYTF | TGCGCCAGCAGCTCCATGACAGGGGATGATGGCTACACCTTC
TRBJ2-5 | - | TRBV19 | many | CASSMGVGVETQYF | TGTGCCAGTAGTATGGGAGTGGGCGTAGAGACCCAGTACTTC
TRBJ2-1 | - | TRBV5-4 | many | CASSLNRWGKSEQFF | TGTGCCAGCAGCTTGAACAGGTGGGGCAAAAGTGAGCAGTTCTTC
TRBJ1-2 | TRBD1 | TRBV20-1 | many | CSASNRGYGYTF | TGCAGTGCTAGCAACAGGGGGTACGGCTACACCTTC
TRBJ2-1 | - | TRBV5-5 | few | CASSSGLQNEQFF | TGTGCCAGCAGCTCCGGACTACAAAATGAGCAGTTCTTC
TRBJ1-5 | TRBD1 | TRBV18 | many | CASSAGQGASNQPQHF | TGTGCCAGCTCAGCAGGACAGGGGGCAAGCAATCAGCCCCAGCATTTT
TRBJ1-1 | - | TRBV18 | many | CASSQGRATEAFF | TGTGCCAGCTCACAGGGGAGGGCCACTGAAGCTTTCTTT
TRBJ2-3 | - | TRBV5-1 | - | CASSSGETDTQYF | TGCGCCAGCAGCTCAGGGGAAACAGATACGCAGTATTTT
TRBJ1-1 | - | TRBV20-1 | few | CSAERRGSEAFF | TGCAGTGCCGAGCGCAGGGGCTCTGAAGCTTTCTTT